These T cell receptor beta chains were read from a single sample in a study of identical twins. TCRdb reprocessed the 5' RACE reads via MiXCR and lists one record per CDR3 protein. This sample yields hundreds of thousands of distinct CDR3 sequences, of which 21% are seen a single time; around 4.5% belongs to the top ten. This same sample was also part of a study on T cells expressing NK-cell markers.

Sequenced input: PBMCs. Receptors were obtained from a woman between 18 and 30 years old in good health. Both conserved end residues are part of each CDR3. D genes are given only for firm matches. Clone size appears in some rows only: once, few, many, or a class for an expanded clone.

length | size | J | D | V | CDR3 | DNA
13 | few | TRBJ2-1 | NA | TRBV6-2/TRBV6-3 | CASSSARGTTQFF | TGTGCCAGCAGTTCGGCGCGGGGAACGACGCAGTTCTTC
14 | few | TRBJ2-5 | NA | TRBV5-1 | CASSLGFSQETQYF | TGCGCCAGCAGCTTGGGTTTCTCTCAAGAGACCCAGTACTTC
14 | few | TRBJ1-2 | NA | TRBV20-1 | CSAMTDTLEDGYTF | TGCAGTGCTATGACGGATACCCTCGAGGATGGCTACACCTTC
15 | many | TRBJ2-3 | NA | TRBV3-1 | CASSQGTVGMNTQYF | TGTGCCAGCAGCCAAGGGACAGTGGGAATGAATACGCAGTATTTT
13 | NA | TRBJ2-7 | TRBD2 | TRBV20-1 | CSLTSGNSYEQYF | TGCAGCCTGACTAGCGGGAACTCCTACGAGCAGTACTTC
15 | few | TRBJ2-5 | NA | TRBV5-1 | CASSFVPGPQETQYF | TGCGCCAGCAGCTTCGTACCGGGCCCACAAGAGACCCAGTACTTC
18 | few | TRBJ2-3 | NA | TRBV12-3/TRBV12-4 | CASSSPLPGTQNTDTQYF | TGTGCCAGCAGTTCTCCCCTGCCCGGGACACAGAACACAGATACGCAGTATTTT
16 | few | TRBJ2-7 | TRBD2 | TRBV7-2 | CASSLLSGRARDEQYF | TGTGCCAGCAGCTTACTAAGCGGGAGGGCCAGAGACGAGCAGTACTTC
14 | NA | TRBJ2-7 | TRBD1 | TRBV7-2 | CASSYQTTGGQQYF | TGTGCCAGCAGCTACCAGACGACAGGGGGCCAGCAGTACTTC
14 | NA | TRBJ1-3 | TRBD1 | TRBV7-2 | CASRTGTGANTIYF | TGTGCCAGCAGGACCGGGACAGGGGCGAACACCATATATTTT